This T cell receptor (beta chain) came from a study of blood T cell repertoires in COVID-19 (dated by TCRdb to 2020 to 2022). Study-wide context: The collaborator samples originated in the United States, Italy and Spain and spanned the acute and convalescent phases of COVID-19. The prospective study material was composed of cDNA or gDNA derived from T cells, B-cell-depleted T cells, or PBMCs. Deeply sampled blood TCRbeta repertoires from subjects exposed to, actively infected with, or recovered from COVID-19 were included in the dataset. The repertoires were released in a freely available public database meant as a resource for research on the immune response to SARS-CoV-2. Samples came from the ongoing ImmuneRACE study (first 160 participants) plus 1,254 subjects from 6 global collaborators. The sample metadata nearly always contained a de-identified subject ID, COVID-19 status, age in years and sex. Where HLA class I and class II types were available, the types were taken from metadata supplied by the sample provider, not from assay-based typing.

The paper as a whole reports these results and caveats: Clinical and demographic metadata were provided uncurated, with the amount varying by source and participant.

TCRbeta CDR3 regions were amplified from genomic DNA using the immunoSEQ Assay, a bias-controlled multiplex PCR. The study's processing was this. The number of nucleated cells in each sample was estimated from the amplification of reference gene primers within the assay. To quantify the absolute abundance of each unique TCRbeta CDR3 rearrangement, sequence reads were collapsed and filtered. For each sample, productive Simpson clonality was calculated by taking the square root of Simpson's diversity index across productive rearrangements. Drawn from immuneACCESS, this table holds only the in-frame rearrangements with V and J called that TCRdb kept. Clones are partly lost; checked studies trace under half to an unresolved V gene and leave the rest unexplained. That table is the source of V, J and clone size, and D and trimming were worked out from the DNA. This sample has about 400,000 clones in its table, and over 75% of those were observed once. 3% of the sample goes to the ten largest clones.

Between the V and J ends, shortened by 5 bases and 0 bases respectively, the junction contains 13 bases. Via the germline V gene (reference sequence), CDR1 is MNHEY and CDR2 SMNVEV. Spanning cysteine to phenylalanine, the CDR3 consists of 15 amino acids. Of the read, only the CDR3 DNA is kept; its 45 bases are in frame from base 1. In the prospective study, participants were 18 to 89 years old, resided in fewer than 25 geographic areas of the United States, and were enrolled through a virtual design. In the prospective study, cohorts were assigned on the basis of participant-reported clinical history obtained from a screening survey and a study questionnaire. For ImmuneRACE Cohort 3, a participant was defined as recovered based on two consecutive negative NP/OP PCR tests, clearance by a healthcare professional, or resolution of symptoms. In the prospective study, mobile phlebotomists collected whole blood, serum and a nasopharyngeal or oropharyngeal swab from each participant. Prospective study participants could optionally give additional blood draws and questionnaires over an approximately two-month period. Before DNA extraction, prospective study blood samples were shipped either frozen or at room temperature.

This clone was counted a few times. It lacks a known antigen. Per-base quality was not reported, and no clone a single base away is much larger than it. This TCR was sampled from a woman in her 30s who had recovered from COVID-19. What was sequenced was PBMCs or T cells enriched from blood (not recorded which). The sequence links TRBV27 to TRBJ1-2, with no confident D gene call. The CDR3 sequence is CASSPAPRANYGYTF. The DNA reads as follows: TGTGCCAGCAGTCCAGCGCCGAGAGCTAACTATGGCTACACCTTC.